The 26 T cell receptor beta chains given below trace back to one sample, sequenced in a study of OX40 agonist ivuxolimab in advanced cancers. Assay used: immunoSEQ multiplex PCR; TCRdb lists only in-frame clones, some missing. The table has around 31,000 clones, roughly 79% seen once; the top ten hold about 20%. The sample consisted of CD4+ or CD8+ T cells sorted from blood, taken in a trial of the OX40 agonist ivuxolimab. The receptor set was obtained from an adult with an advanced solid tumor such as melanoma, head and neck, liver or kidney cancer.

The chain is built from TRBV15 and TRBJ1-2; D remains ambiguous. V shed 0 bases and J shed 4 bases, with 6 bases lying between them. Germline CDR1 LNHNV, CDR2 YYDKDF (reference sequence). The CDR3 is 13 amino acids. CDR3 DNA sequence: TGTGCCACCAGCAGAGATTTGGGCTATGGCTACACCTTC. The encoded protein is CATSRDLGYGYTF.

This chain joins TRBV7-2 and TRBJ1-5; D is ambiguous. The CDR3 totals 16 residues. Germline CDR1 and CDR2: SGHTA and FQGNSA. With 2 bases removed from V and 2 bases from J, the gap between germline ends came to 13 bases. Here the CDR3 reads CASSLHGRAGNQPQHF. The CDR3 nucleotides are TGTGCCAGCAGCTTACATGGGAGAGCGGGCAATCAGCCCCAGCATTTT.

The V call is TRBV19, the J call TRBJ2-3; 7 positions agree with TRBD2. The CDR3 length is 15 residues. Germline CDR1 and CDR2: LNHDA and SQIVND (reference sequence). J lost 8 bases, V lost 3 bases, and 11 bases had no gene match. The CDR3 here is CASSILAGVTATQYF. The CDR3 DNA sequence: TGTGCCAGTAGTATTCTGGCGGGAGTAACTGCTACGCAGTATTTT.

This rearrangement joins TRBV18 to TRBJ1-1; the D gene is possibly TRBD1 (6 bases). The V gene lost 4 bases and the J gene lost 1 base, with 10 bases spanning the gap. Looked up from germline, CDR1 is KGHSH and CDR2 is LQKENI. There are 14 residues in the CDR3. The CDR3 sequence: CASSLGQRNTEAFF. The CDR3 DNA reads TGTGCCAGCTCACTAGGACAGAGGAACACTGAAGCTTTCTTT.

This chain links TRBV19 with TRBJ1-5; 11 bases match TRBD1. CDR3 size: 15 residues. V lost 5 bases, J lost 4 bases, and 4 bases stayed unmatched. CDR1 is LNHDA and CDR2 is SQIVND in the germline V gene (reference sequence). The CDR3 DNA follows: TGTGCCAGTAGTTCGGGACAGGGGGGGAATCAGCCCCAGCATTTT. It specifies CASSSGQGGNQPQHF.

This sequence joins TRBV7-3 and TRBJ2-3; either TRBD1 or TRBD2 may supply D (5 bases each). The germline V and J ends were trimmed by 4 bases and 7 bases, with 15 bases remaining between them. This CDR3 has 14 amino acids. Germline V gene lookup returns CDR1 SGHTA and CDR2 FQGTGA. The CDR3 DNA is TGTGCCAGCAGCTCCGGGACGGGACCAAATACGCAGTATTTT. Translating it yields CASSSGTGPNTQYF.

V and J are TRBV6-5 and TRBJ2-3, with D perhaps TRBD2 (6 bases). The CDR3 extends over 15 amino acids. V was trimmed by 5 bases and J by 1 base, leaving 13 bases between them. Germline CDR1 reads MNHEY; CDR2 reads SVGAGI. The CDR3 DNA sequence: TGTGCCAGCAGTGTTAACGGGGGAGGCACAGATACGCAGTATTTT. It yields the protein CASSVNGGGTDTQYF.

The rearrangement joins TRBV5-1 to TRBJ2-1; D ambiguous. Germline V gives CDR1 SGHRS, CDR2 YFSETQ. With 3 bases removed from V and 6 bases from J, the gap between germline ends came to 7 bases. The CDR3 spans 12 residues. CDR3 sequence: CASSSVFNEQFF. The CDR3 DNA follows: TGCGCCAGCAGCTCAGTGTTCAATGAGCAGTTCTTC.

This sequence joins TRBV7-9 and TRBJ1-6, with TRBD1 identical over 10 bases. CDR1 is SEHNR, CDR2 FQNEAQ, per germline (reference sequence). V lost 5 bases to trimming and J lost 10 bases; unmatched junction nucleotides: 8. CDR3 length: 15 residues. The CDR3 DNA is TGTGCCAGCAGCGGGTCGGGACAGGGGATGTCACCCCTCCACTTT. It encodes CASSGSGQGMSPLHF.

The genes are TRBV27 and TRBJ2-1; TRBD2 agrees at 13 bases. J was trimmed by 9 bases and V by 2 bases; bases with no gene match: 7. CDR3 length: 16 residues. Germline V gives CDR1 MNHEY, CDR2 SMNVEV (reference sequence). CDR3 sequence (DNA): TGTGCCAGCAGTTTAACTAGCGGGGGGGCATCGAGTGAGCAGTTCTTC. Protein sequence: CASSLTSGGASSEQFF.

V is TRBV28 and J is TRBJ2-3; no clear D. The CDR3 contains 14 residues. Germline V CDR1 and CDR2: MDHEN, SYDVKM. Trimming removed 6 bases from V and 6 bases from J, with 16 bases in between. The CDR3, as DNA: TGTGCCAGCAGGGCCTCGGCAGCGAGGGATACGCAGTATTTT. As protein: CASRASAARDTQYF. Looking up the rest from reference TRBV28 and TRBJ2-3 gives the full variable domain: DVKVTQSSRYLVKRTGEKVFLECVQDMDHENMFWYRQDPGLGLRLIYFSYDVKMKEKGDIPEGYSVSREKKERFSLILESASTNQTSMYLCASRASAARDTQYFGPGTRLTVL.

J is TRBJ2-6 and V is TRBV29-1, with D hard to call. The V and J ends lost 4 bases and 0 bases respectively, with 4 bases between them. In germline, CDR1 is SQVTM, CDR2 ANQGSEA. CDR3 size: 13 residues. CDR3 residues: CSVGSSGANVLTF. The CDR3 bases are TGCAGCGTTGGTAGCTCTGGGGCCAACGTCCTGACTTTC.

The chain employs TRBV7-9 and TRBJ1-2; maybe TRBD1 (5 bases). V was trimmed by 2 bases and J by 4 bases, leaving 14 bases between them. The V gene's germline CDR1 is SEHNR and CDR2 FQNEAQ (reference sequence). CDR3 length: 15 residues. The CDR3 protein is CASSLSSDSVYGYTF. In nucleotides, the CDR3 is TGTGCCAGCAGCTTATCCTCAGACAGCGTCTATGGCTACACCTTC.

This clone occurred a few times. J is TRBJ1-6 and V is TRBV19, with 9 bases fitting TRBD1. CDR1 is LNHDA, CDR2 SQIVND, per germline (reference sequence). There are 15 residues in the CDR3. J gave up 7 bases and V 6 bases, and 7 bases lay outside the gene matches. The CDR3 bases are TGTGCCAGTAGCACGGGACAGGGACACAATTCACCCCTCCACTTT. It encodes CASSTGQGHNSPLHF.

The CDR3 spells CASSTKGVGQNFYEQYF. The CDR3 nucleotides read TGTGCCAGCAGCACCAAAGGAGTCGGACAGAATTTCTACGAGCAGTACTTC. The chain recombines TRBV7-2 with TRBJ2-7; the D gene is possibly TRBD1 (6 bases). Per the germline V gene, CDR1 is SGHTA and CDR2 is FQGNSA. V lost 5 bases to trimming and J lost 3 bases, with 23 bases between them. The CDR3 is 17 residues long. The full variable domain, its missing parts supplied by reference TRBV7-2 and TRBJ2-7, is GAGVSQSPSNKVTEKGKDVELRCDPISGHTALYWYRQSLGQGLEFLIYFQGNSAPDKSGLPSDRFSAERTGGSVSTLTIQRTQQEDSAVYLCASSTKGVGQNFYEQYFGPGTRLTVT.

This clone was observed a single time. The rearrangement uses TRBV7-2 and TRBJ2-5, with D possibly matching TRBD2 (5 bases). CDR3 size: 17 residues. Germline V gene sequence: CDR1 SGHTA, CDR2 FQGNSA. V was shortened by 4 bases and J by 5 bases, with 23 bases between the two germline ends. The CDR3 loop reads CASSSVSPRERGETQYF. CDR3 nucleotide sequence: TGTGCCAGCAGCTCCGTCAGCCCTAGGGAGAGAGGCGAGACCCAGTACTTC.

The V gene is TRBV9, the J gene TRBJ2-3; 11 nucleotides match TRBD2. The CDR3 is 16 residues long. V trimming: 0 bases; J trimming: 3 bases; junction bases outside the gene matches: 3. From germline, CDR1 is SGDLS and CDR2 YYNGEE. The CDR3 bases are TGTGCCAGCAGCGTAGCCCCTAGCGGGGGGACAGATACGCAGTATTTT. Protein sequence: CASSVAPSGGTDTQYF.

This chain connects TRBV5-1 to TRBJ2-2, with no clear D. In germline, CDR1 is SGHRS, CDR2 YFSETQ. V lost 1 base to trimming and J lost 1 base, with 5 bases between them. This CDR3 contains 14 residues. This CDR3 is CASSLQQNTGELFF. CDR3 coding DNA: TGCGCCAGCAGCTTGCAGCAGAACACCGGGGAGCTGTTTTTT.

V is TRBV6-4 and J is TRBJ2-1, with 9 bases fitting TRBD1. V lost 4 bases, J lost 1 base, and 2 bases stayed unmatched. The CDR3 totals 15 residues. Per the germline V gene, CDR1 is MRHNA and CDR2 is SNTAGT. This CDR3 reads CASSAGTGSYNEQFF. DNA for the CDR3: TGTGCCAGCAGTGCCGGGACAGGGTCCTACAATGAGCAGTTCTTC.

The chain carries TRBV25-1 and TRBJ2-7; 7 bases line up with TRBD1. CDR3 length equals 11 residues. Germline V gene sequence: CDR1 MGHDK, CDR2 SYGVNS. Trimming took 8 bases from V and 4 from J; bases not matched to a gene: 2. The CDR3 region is CASQTGYEQYF. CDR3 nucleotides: TGTGCCAGCCAGACAGGGTACGAGCAGTACTTC.

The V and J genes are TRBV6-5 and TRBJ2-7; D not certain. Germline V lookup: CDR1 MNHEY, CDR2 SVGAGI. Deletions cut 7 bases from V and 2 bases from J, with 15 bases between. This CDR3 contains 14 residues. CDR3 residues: CASTPAQKTYEQYF. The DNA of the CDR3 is TGTGCCAGCACCCCAGCCCAGAAGACCTACGAGCAGTACTTC.

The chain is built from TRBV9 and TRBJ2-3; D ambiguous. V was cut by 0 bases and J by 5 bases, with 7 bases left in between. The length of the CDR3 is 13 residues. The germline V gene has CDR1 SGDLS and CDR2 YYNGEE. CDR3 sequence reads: CASSVVVEDTQYF. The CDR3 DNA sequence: TGTGCCAGCAGCGTAGTAGTGGAAGATACGCAGTATTTT.

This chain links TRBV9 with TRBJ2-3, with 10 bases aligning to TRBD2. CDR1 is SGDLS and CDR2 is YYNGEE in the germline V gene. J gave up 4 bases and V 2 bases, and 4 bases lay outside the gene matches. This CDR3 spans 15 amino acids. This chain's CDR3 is CASSVVAGGADTQYF. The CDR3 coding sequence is TGTGCCAGCAGCGTGGTAGCGGGAGGCGCAGATACGCAGTATTTT.

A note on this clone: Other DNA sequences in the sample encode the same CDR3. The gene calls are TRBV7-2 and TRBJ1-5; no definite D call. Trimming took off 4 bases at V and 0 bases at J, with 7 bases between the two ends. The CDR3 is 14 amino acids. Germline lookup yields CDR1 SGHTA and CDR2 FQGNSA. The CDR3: CASSSEYSNQPQHF. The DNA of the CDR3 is TGTGCCAGCAGCTCAGAATATAGCAATCAGCCCCAGCATTTT.

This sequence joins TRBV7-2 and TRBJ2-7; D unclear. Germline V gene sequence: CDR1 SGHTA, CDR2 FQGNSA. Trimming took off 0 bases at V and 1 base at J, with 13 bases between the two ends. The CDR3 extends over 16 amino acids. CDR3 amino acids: CASSLASSTSSYEQYF. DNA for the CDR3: TGTGCCAGCAGCTTAGCTAGTAGTACTTCTTCCTACGAGCAGTACTTC.

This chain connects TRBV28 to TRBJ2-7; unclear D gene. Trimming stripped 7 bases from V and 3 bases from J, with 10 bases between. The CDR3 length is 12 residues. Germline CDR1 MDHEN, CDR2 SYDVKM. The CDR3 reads CASIGGRYEQYF. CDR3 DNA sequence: TGTGCCAGCATTGGCGGACGCTACGAGCAGTACTTC.